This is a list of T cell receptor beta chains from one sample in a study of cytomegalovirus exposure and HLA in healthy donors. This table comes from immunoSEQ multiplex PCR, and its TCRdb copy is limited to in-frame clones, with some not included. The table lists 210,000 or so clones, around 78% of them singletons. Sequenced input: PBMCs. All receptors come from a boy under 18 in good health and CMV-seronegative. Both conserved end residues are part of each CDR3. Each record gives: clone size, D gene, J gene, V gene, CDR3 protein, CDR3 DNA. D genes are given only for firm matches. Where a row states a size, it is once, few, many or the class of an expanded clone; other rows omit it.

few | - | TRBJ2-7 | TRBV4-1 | CASSPIPGPPSYEQYF | TGCGCCAGCAGCCCGATTCCAGGGCCACCCTCCTACGAGCAGTACTTC
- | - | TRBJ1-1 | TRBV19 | CASSIMRGANTEAFF | TGTGCCAGTAGTATTATGCGGGGGGCAAATACTGAAGCTTTCTTT
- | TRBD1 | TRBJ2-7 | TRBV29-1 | CSVGTGDSYEQYF | TGCAGCGTTGGGACAGGGGACTCCTACGAGCAGTACTTC
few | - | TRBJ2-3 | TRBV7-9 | CASSLGLLNTDTQYF | TGTGCCAGCAGCTTAGGACTACTCAACACAGATACGCAGTATTTT
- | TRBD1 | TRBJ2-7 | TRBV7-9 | CASAPWDRVSEQYF | TGTGCCTCTGCGCCCTGGGACAGGGTCAGCGAGCAGTACTTC
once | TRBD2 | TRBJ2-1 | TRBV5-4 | CASSRTSGSSYNEQFF | TGTGCCAGCAGCCGGACTAGCGGGAGCTCCTACAATGAGCAGTTCTTC
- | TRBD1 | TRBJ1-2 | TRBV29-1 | CSVGMDRVTYGYTF | TGCAGCGTTGGAATGGACAGGGTGACCTATGGCTACACCTTC
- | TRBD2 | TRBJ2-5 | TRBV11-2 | CASSLRSSGGYQETQYF | TGTGCCAGCAGCTTAAGGTCTAGCGGGGGGTACCAAGAGACCCAGTACTTC
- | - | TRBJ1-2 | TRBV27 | CASNSVGGGVRYGYTF | TGTGCCAGCAACTCTGTCGGGGGGGGCGTGAGGTATGGCTACACCTTC
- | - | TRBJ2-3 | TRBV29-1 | CSAIRRESVDTQYF | TGCAGCGCCATCCGACGGGAGTCCGTAGATACGCAGTATTTT
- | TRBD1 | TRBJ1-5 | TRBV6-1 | CASTLDREDQPQHF | TGTGCCAGCACCCTGGACAGGGAGGATCAGCCCCAGCATTTT
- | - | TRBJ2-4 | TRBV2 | CASTATEGGNIQYF | TGTGCCAGCACCGCAACCGAGGGTGGGAACATTCAGTACTTC
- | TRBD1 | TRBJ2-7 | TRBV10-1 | CASSSDRESYEQYF | TGCGCCAGCAGTTCTGACAGGGAGTCCTACGAGCAGTACTTC
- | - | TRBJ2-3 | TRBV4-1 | CASSRGGGIGSTDTQYF | TGCGCCAGCAGCCGAGGTGGCGGGATAGGGAGCACAGATACGCAGTATTTT
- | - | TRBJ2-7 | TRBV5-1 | CASSLWDTSYEQYF | TGCGCCAGCAGCTTGTGGGACACCTCCTACGAGCAGTACTTC
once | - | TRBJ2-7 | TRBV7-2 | CASSLESGRYEQYF | TGTGCCAGCAGCTTAGAGTCCGGCAGGTACGAGCAGTACTTC
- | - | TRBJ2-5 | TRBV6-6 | CASSYDRAGETQYF | TGTGCCAGCAGTTACGATCGGGCGGGGGAGACCCAGTACTTC
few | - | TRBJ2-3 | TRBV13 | CASSARGGTDTQYF | TGTGCCAGCAGCGCTAGGGGGGGGACAGATACGCAGTATTTT
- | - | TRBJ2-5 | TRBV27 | CASSQLGKGETQYF | TGTGCCAGCAGTCAACTAGGGAAAGGGGAGACCCAGTACTTC
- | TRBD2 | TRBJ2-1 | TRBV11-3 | CASSLDPGGGKFF | TGTGCCAGCAGCTTAGATCCGGGAGGGGGGAAGTTCTTC
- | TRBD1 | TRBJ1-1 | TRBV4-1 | CASSPIFRDRDTEAFF | TGCGCCAGCAGCCCCATTTTCCGGGACAGGGACACTGAAGCTTTCTTT
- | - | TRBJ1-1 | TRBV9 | CASSSLDRNTEAFF | TGTGCCAGCAGCTCCTTGGACAGAAACACTGAAGCTTTCTTT
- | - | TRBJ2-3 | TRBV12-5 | CASGWNRGTDTQYF | TGTGCTAGTGGTTGGAACAGGGGCACAGATACGCAGTATTTT
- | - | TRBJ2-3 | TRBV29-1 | CSASAWAVEDTQYF | TGCAGCGCCTCGGCGTGGGCCGTGGAAGATACGCAGTATTTT
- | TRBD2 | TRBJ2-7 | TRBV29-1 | CSVVAGGREQYF | TGCAGCGTTGTGGCGGGGGGGCGCGAGCAGTACTTC
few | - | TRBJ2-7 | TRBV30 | CACQRAAGYEQYF | TGTGCCTGCCAGCGGGCGGCGGGTTACGAGCAGTACTTC
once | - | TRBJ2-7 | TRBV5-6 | CASSPRQAEQYF | TGTGCCAGCAGCCCACGACAGGCTGAGCAGTACTTC
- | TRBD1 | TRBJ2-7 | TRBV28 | CASSSLGQGFYEQYF | TGTGCCAGCAGCTCCCTTGGACAGGGGTTTTACGAGCAGTACTTC
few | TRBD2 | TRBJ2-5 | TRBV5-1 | CASSLILAGGIQETQYF | TGCGCCAGCAGCTTGATTCTAGCGGGAGGTATCCAAGAGACCCAGTACTTC
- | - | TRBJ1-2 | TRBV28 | CAILNRGAGGGYTF | TGTGCCATCCTTAATAGGGGTGCCGGGGGTGGCTACACCTTC
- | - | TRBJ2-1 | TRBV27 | CASSLRLTFYNEQFF | TGTGCCAGCAGTTTAAGACTAACATTCTACAATGAGCAGTTCTTC
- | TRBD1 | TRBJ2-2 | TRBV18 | CASSTPGQGAGHTGELFF | TGTGCCAGCTCAACTCCGGGACAGGGGGCCGGGCACACCGGGGAGCTGTTTTTT
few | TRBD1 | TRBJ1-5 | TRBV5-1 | CASAPGQGFQPQHF | TGCGCCAGCGCGCCGGGACAGGGATTCCAGCCCCAGCATTTT
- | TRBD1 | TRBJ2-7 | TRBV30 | CAWSVHRYRDRGGEQYF | TGTGCCTGGAGTGTCCACCGTTATCGGGACAGGGGGGGCGAGCAGTACTTC
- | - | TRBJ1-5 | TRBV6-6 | CASSNLEGLSNQPQHF | TGTGCCAGCAGTAACCTTGAGGGCTTAAGCAATCAGCCCCAGCATTTT
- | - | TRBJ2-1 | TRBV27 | CASQQGIEQFF | TGTGCCAGCCAACAGGGAATTGAGCAGTTCTTC
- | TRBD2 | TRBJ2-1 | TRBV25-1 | CASRPSGRRGHEQFF | TGTGCCAGCAGACCGAGCGGGAGGCGAGGGCATGAGCAGTTCTTC
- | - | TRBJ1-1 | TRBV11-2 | CASSLAQQPTF | TGTGCCAGCAGCTTAGCTCAACAGCCAACCTTT
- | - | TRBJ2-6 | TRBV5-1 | CASSETGSGANVLTF | TGCGCCAGCAGTGAAACGGGCTCTGGGGCCAACGTCCTGACTTTC
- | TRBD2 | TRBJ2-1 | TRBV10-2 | CASRLASGWHNEQFF | TGCGCCAGCAGGTTGGCTAGCGGGTGGCACAATGAGCAGTTCTTC
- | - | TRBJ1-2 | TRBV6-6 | CASSPRRGSSGYTF | TGTGCCAGCAGCCCCCGGCGGGGCTCTAGTGGCTACACCTTC
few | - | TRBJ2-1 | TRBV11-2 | CASSSFSRYNEQFF | TGTGCCAGCAGCTCCTTCTCCAGGTACAATGAGCAGTTCTTC
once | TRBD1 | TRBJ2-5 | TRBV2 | CASSATTGAARETQYF | TGTGCCAGCAGTGCGACGACAGGGGCGGCAAGGGAGACCCAGTACTTC
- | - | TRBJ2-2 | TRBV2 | CASSERRVNTGELFF | TGTGCCAGCAGTGAACGGCGGGTGAACACCGGGGAGCTGTTTTTT
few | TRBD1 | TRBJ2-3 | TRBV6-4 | CASSEGTGGADTQYF | TGTGCCAGCAGTGAAGGGACAGGGGGCGCAGATACGCAGTATTTT
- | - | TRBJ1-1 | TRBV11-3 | CASGRDGENTEAFF | TGTGCCAGCGGCCGAGACGGGGAGAACACTGAAGCTTTCTTT
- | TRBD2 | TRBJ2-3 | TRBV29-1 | CSALRRVAGGNTDTQYF | TGCAGCGCCCTAAGAAGGGTAGCGGGGGGGAACACAGATACGCAGTATTTT
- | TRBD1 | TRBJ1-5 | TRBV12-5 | CASGLCRQGANQPQHF | TGTGCTAGTGGTTTGTGTAGACAGGGAGCCAATCAGCCCCAGCATTTT
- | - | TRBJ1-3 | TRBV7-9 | CASRGGAGNTIYF | TGTGCCAGCAGGGGGGGGGCTGGAAACACCATATATTTT
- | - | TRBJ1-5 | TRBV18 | CASSSEVYSNQPQHF | TGTGCCAGCTCATCAGAAGTATATAGCAATCAGCCCCAGCATTTT
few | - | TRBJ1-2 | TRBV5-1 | CASSPFFSGVTNYGYTF | TGCGCCAGCAGTCCCTTTTTCTCGGGGGTAACTAACTATGGCTACACCTTC
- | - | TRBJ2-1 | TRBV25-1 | CASSEYRGEQFF | TGTGCCAGCAGTGAATACAGGGGAGAGCAGTTCTTC
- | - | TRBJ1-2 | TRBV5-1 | CASARDSNGYGYTF | TGCGCCAGCGCTCGGGACTCAAACGGGTATGGCTACACCTTC
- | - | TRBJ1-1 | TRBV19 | CASSITAQTAGAFF | TGTGCCAGTAGTATAACGGCACAAACGGCGGGAGCTTTCTTT
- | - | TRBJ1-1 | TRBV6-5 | CASSRTVNTEAFF | TGTGCCAGCAGCCGGACTGTGAACACTGAAGCTTTCTTT
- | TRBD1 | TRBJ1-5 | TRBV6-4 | CASSDYRGPGNQPQHF | TGTGCCAGCAGTGACTACAGGGGGCCGGGCAATCAGCCCCAGCATTTT